The T cell receptor beta chain described here comes from a study of shared clonotypes between healthy human individuals. Study-wide points: Richness estimates generally favored naive over memory subsets. Clonotypes not shared had lower generation probabilities than those common to all four donors.

CD8 cells regarded as naive lacked CD45RO, were positively chosen for CCR7, and omitted terminally differentiated effector memory CD45RA+ cells. About this clone itself: The antigen is unknown.

Germline CDR1 SGHVS, CDR2 FNYEAQ. This CDR3 contains 15 residues. V shed 10 bases and J shed 4 bases, with 19 bases lying between them. Some clones are missing from TCRdb's copy, which holds only in-frame ones; the method was immunoSEQ multiplex PCR. The sample lists 750,000 to 1,000,000 clones, 80% to 95% occurring once. The chain joins TRBV7-6 to TRBJ2-2; perhaps TRBD2 as D (6 bases). What was sequenced was naive CD8+ T cells sorted from blood. The source is a man aged 30-40 years in good health. The CDR3, as DNA: TGTGCCACGCGCCCGGGACTCCTAGGCACCGGGGAGCTGTTTTTT. Translating it yields CATRPGLLGTGELFF.